A selection of T cell receptor beta chains follows, all from one sample in a study of T cell repertoires in cytomegalovirus infection. Their antigens remain unidentified. TCRdb redid the calling of the reads with MiXCR, one entry per CDR3 protein. In the table there are around 110,000 distinct CDR3 sequences, roughly 9.1% of which are singletons. Sequenced material: PBMCs, sequenced either directly or after in vitro stimulation (not recorded which). These receptors were collected from a human donor in good health (CMV status not recorded). Some clones in this sample may be carry-over from other donors' samples. Both conserved end residues are trimmed from each CDR3. The D gene is left open where the match is weak.

TRBV7-2	.	TRBJ2-4	ASSGVRVAKNIQY
TRBV15	TRBD1	TRBJ1-3	ATSREGTGKEGNTIY
TRBV2	.	TRBJ2-1	ASSEIPSEQF
TRBV18	.	TRBJ2-7	ASSPTTAFSYEQY
TRBV28	TRBD2	TRBJ2-1	ASSQIASGYNEQF
TRBV6-6	TRBD2	TRBJ2-1	ASSYSAASGSYEQF
TRBV5-5	.	TRBJ2-7	ASSLYRVNYEQY
TRBV5-1	.	TRBJ2-5	ASSPWGGNQETQY
TRBV7-2	.	TRBJ2-5	ASSLNSGGMETQY
TRBV4-1	.	TRBJ2-5	ASSQVRLVETQY
TRBV28	TRBD1	TRBJ2-2	ASSLTGAKNAGELF
TRBV2	.	TRBJ2-6	ASSINSISGANVLT
TRBV7-2	TRBD1	TRBJ1-3	ASSSRQGAHTIY
TRBV12-3/TRBV12-4	.	TRBJ2-4	ASSRGGRREDIQY
TRBV5-1	TRBD1	TRBJ2-6	ASSVGQGTSGANVLT
TRBV2	TRBD1	TRBJ2-3	ASANDRGSTDTQY
TRBV19	.	TRBJ2-2	ASSIIAGELF
TRBV19	.	TRBJ1-5	ASSKQYSNQPQH
TRBV18	TRBD1	TRBJ2-7	ASSPPGQGFHEQY
TRBV7-9	.	TRBJ2-7	ASSLRLNYEQY
TRBV19	.	TRBJ2-7	ASSRGTGTSNSEQY
TRBV20-1	.	TRBJ2-5	SATDRTKQETQY
TRBV6-1	.	TRBJ1-2	ASSERPGWGYT
TRBV27	TRBD1	TRBJ1-2	ASSLNYRGPYGYT
TRBV7-7	.	TRBJ2-1	ASSFSADLMDEQF
TRBV24-1	.	TRBJ2-1	ATSDPRPGLGYNEQF
TRBV5-6	.	TRBJ2-5	ASSLMDQETQY
TRBV6-5	TRBD1	TRBJ1-4	ASSQGAYEKLF
TRBV7-8	TRBD1	TRBJ2-1	ASSSGQGNDNEQF
TRBV2	.	TRBJ2-3	ASSEQGAAITDTQY
TRBV7-2	TRBD1	TRBJ1-4	ASRPGTVSNKLF
TRBV5-6	.	TRBJ2-5	ASSPGAGYQETQY
TRBV5-1	TRBD1	TRBJ1-4	ASSLSGTVEGYMEDEKLF
TRBV5-4	TRBD2	TRBJ2-1	ASSLPGLGNEQF
TRBV2	.	TRBJ2-5	ASSAEETQY
TRBV11-2	.	TRBJ2-5	ASSHPFVQETQY
TRBV12-3/TRBV12-4	TRBD2	TRBJ2-4	ASRGTSGDKNIQY
TRBV28	.	TRBJ1-2	ASSGGGGYGYT
TRBV6-2/TRBV6-3	.	TRBJ2-3	ASDAGSTDTQY
TRBV14	TRBD2	TRBJ2-5	ASSPQPGLAGEGTQY
TRBV12-3/TRBV12-4	TRBD2	TRBJ2-1	ASSPGLAGLRAEQF
TRBV4-1	.	TRBJ2-5	ASSQGGPQETQY
TRBV19	.	TRBJ2-6	ASSPGFSGANVLT
TRBV20-1	.	TRBJ2-3	SARLPADTQY
TRBV12-3/TRBV12-4	.	TRBJ1-1	ASTIGGKFF
TRBV4-1	.	TRBJ1-4	ASSHVQGKLF
TRBV10-3	TRBD1	TRBJ1-6	AIGQGQSPLH
TRBV30	TRBD1	TRBJ1-1	AWSPKLGQGNTEAF
TRBV27	.	TRBJ1-5	ASSFGQSSNQPQH
TRBV3-1	TRBD1	TRBJ2-7	ASSHTGAGSYEQY
TRBV7-9	.	TRBJ2-7	ASSLGRTSTYEQY
TRBV12-3/TRBV12-4	TRBD1	TRBJ1-3	ASRGQGGSGNTIY
TRBV2	.	TRBJ2-1	ASSEILDTLRPF